This TCR beta chain was captured by sequencing in a study of T cell responses to AZD1222 COVID-19 vaccine. The protocol was immunoSEQ multiplex PCR, while the TCRdb copy is restricted to in-frame clones and leaves out a portion. This table holds 200,000 or so clones, approximately 93% found once. Trimming took 7 bases from V and 0 from J; bases not matched to a gene: 2. In germline, CDR1 is SGHRS, CDR2 YFSETQ. This CDR3 spans 15 amino acids. Overall study findings and caveats: Seropositive status at baseline applied to only six AZD1222 recipients.

With regard to this clone: What it binds is unknown.

The TCR comes from an adult who received the AZD1222 COVID-19 vaccine. The sequenced sample was peripheral blood, obtained 28 days after the second AZD1222 dose. The rearrangement uses TRBV5-1 and TRBJ2-3, with 13 bases matching TRBD2. This chain's CDR3 is CASLGLAGSTDTQYF. CDR3 DNA sequence: TGCGCCAGCCTGGGACTAGCGGGGAGCACAGATACGCAGTATTTT.